This is a list of T cell receptor beta chains from one sample in a study of spatial heterogeneity in lung cancer. From the 5' RACE reads, TCRdb called clonotypes with MiXCR, one entry per CDR3 protein. The table has tens of thousands of distinct CDR3 sequences, about 8% seen once. The specimen was PBMCs, collected at surgery. Receptors were obtained from a female donor with early-stage non-small cell lung cancer. CDR3s include the opening cysteine and the closing phenylalanine or tryptophan.

j_call | v_call | cdr3_aa
TRBJ1-2 | TRBV29-1 | CSVQGGLRGGYTF
TRBJ1-4 | TRBV29-1 | CSVGGVANEKLFF
TRBJ1-1 | TRBV6-4 | CASSEGGRGRAFF
TRBJ1-4 | TRBV7-8 | CASSPSGGTNEKLFF
TRBJ2-3 | TRBV5-1 | CASSLARGSGRDTQYF
TRBJ2-5 | TRBV2 | CATLSTSGQETQYF
TRBJ2-3 | TRBV6-2/TRBV6-3 | CASSYGMASGSVMYPDTQYF
TRBJ1-2 | TRBV28 | CASSPRDSSYGYTF
TRBJ1-5 | TRBV4-2 | CASSQDGGNQPQHF
TRBJ2-5 | TRBV10-3 | CAIRPGQGKGETQYF
TRBJ2-3 | TRBV5-1 | CASSLERASPDTQYF
TRBJ1-2 | TRBV5-6 | CASSFDRFNYGYTF
TRBJ1-1 | TRBV11-2 | CASSSEQGSKAFF
TRBJ2-3 | TRBV6-1 | CASRSGGSTDTQYF
TRBJ2-6 | TRBV10-1 | CASSGGSGSGANVLTF
TRBJ2-4 | TRBV14 | CATSLGARRNIQYF
TRBJ2-2 | TRBV12-3/TRBV12-4 | CASSFSPKGTGELFF
TRBJ2-7 | TRBV24-1 | CATSDPDRAVGEQYF
TRBJ2-7 | TRBV9 | CASSVHWREVYEQYF
TRBJ1-6 | TRBV7-9 | CASSADRVSPLHF
TRBJ2-5 | TRBV10-3 | CAISESRGGAETQYF
TRBJ2-1 | TRBV12-3/TRBV12-4 | CASSPSGGTYNEQFF
TRBJ2-2 | TRBV5-1 | CASSLQGDLSTGELFF
TRBJ2-1 | TRBV10-3 | CAISEATSGGSYNEQFF
TRBJ1-2 | TRBV6-5 | CASSGQGGYGYTF
TRBJ2-1 | TRBV6-4 | CASSEQGGNEQFF
TRBJ1-5 | TRBV2 | CASSGTGVWQPQHF
TRBJ2-7 | TRBV29-1 | CSVEPGPTYEQYF
TRBJ2-2 | TRBV20-1 | CSVLISGGYQFGELFF
TRBJ2-7 | TRBV24-1 | CATSQRDSYEQYF
TRBJ2-2 | TRBV5-1 | CASSRDGRNTGELFF
TRBJ2-2 | TRBV5-1 | CASSPGTRSPGELFF
TRBJ2-7 | TRBV27 | CASSLGAGEQYF
TRBJ2-3 | TRBV3-1 | CASSQRGHDTDTQYF
TRBJ1-6 | TRBV6-6 | CASSYPEGLYNSPLHF
TRBJ2-1 | TRBV5-1 | CASKQLAGRNEQFF
TRBJ1-1 | TRBV12-3/TRBV12-4 | CASTTIRTTEAFF
TRBJ2-5 | TRBV12-3/TRBV12-4 | CASSSDGGETQYF
TRBJ1-2 | TRBV7-6 | CASSLQDRDLYGYTF
TRBJ2-7 | TRBV19 | CASSMWAGGTYEQYF
TRBJ2-7 | TRBV2 | CASRPLDYEQYF